Listed below are T cell receptor beta chains from one sample, sequenced in a study of blood T cell repertoires in COVID-19. Clones were sequenced by immunoSEQ multiplex PCR, and TCRdb holds only the in-frame ones, with some missing. The table has 120,000 to 150,000 clones, about four fifths seen once. Material: peripheral blood. All receptors derive from a young man with COVID-19, enrolled during active disease. Each CDR3 is given with its conserved first and last residue.

v_gene: TRBV19
CDR3aa: CASSQGNEQFF

v_gene: TRBV19
CDR3aa: CASTLGGEGTEAFF

v_gene: TRBV6-5
CDR3aa: CASSYSTGSGNTIYF

v_gene: TRBV15
CDR3aa: CATSTRLAGYEQYF

v_gene: TRBV24-1
CDR3aa: CATSTFQENETTDTQYF

v_gene: TRBV27
CDR3aa: CASSPNLGAGHSPLHF

v_gene: TRBV7-3
CDR3aa: CASSLTSGSYEQFF

v_gene: TRBV7-8
CDR3aa: CASSSTRVTIREQYF

v_gene: TRBV7-4
CDR3aa: CASSPQLGRSGGSEQYF

v_gene: TRBV6-4
CDR3aa: CASSDARSYEQYF

v_gene: TRBV6-5
CDR3aa: CASSSPGWEQYF

v_gene: TRBV7-9
CDR3aa: CASSLALREGTEAFF

v_gene: TRBV12-1
CDR3aa: CASSFEGRGYATNEKLFF

v_gene: TRBV18
CDR3aa: CASSPASGRLANTGELFF

v_gene: TRBV15
CDR3aa: CATSRGTENTIYF

v_gene: TRBV5-6
CDR3aa: CASSLNTAATNEKLFF

v_gene: TRBV11-2
CDR3aa: CASSFRIGRDDEQFF

v_gene: TRBV6-5
CDR3aa: CASTRDFGNTEAFF

v_gene: TRBV2
CDR3aa: CASSEDQLAGGLDEQYF

v_gene: TRBV12-5
CDR3aa: CASGLVLDRDLNEQFF

v_gene: TRBV4-1
CDR3aa: CASSQDESHLNSPLHF

v_gene: TRBV6-1
CDR3aa: CASSEQWGRFTDTQYF

v_gene: TRBV18
CDR3aa: CASSPINPGGINTEAFF

v_gene: TRBV6-5
CDR3aa: CASRATAGGTEAFF

v_gene: TRBV27
CDR3aa: CASRGIRDRSYEQYF

v_gene: TRBV5-1
CDR3aa: CASSFPRAGRDLLLEQYF

v_gene: TRBV29-1
CDR3aa: CSVDRIQGHRTQYF

v_gene: TRBV9
CDR3aa: CASSRTSGRIEQYF

v_gene: TRBV23-1
CDR3aa: CASSQSESGRAPEQFF

v_gene: TRBV4-2
CDR3aa: CASSLGQNTEAFF

v_gene: TRBV12-3/TRBV12-4
CDR3aa: CASSSRTGQAFF

v_gene: TRBV15
CDR3aa: CATRREGQGSTGELFF

v_gene: TRBV13
CDR3aa: CASSLKSGRTYEQYF

v_gene: TRBV10-3
CDR3aa: CAISGREPNTEAFF

v_gene: TRBV4-1
CDR3aa: CASAPKGGVGETQYF

v_gene: TRBV30
CDR3aa: CAQKTGSSSYEQYF

v_gene: TRBV7-9
CDR3aa: CASRASGTSSGSTGELFF